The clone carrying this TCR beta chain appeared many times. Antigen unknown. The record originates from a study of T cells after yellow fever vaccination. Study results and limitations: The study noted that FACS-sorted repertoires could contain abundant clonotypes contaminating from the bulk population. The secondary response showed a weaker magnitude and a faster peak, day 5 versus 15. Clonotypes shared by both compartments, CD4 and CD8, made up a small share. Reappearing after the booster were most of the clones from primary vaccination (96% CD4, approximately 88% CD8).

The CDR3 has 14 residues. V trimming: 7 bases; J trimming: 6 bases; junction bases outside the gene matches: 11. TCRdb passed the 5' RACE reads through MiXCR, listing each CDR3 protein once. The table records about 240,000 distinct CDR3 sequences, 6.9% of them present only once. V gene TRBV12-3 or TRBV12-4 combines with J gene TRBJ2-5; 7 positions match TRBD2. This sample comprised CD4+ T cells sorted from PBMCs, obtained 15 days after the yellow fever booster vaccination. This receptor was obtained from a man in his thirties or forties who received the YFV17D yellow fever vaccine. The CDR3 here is CASTLSAGEKTQYF. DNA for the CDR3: TGTGCCAGCACTCTTAGCGCGGGAGAAAAGACCCAGTACTTC.